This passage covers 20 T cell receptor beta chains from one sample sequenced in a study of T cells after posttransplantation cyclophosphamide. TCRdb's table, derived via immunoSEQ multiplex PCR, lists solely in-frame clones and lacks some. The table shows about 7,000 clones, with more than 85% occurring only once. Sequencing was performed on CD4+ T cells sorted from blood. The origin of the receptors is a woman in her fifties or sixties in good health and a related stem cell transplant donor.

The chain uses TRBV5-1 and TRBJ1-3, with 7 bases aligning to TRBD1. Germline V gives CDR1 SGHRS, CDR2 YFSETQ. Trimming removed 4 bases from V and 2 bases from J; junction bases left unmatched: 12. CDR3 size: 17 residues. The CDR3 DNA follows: TGCGCCAGCAGCCAAACGGGACAGCGACAGGCTGGAAACACCATATATTTT. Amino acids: CASSQTGQRQAGNTIYF.

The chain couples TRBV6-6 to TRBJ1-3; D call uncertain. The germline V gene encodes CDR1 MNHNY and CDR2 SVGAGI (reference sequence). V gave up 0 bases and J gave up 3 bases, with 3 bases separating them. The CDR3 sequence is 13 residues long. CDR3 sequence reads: CASSYSRGNTIYF. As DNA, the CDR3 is TGTGCCAGCAGTTACTCCCGTGGAAACACCATATATTTT.

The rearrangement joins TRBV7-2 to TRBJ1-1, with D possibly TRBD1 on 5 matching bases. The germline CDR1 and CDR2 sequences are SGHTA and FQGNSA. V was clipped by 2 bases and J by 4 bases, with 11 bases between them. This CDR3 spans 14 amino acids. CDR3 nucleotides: TGTGCCAGCAGCTTATTTCAGGGCATCACTGAAGCTTTCTTT. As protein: CASSLFQGITEAFF.

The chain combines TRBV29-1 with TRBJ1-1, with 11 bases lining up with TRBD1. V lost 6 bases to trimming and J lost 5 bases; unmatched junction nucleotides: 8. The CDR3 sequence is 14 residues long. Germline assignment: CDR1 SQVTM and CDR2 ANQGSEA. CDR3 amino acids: CSVQPGQGGTEAFF. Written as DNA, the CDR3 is TGCAGCGTACAGCCGGGACAGGGGGGAACTGAAGCTTTCTTT.

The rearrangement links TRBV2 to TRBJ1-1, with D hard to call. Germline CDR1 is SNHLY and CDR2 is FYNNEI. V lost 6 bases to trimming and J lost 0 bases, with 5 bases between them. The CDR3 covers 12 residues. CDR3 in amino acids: CASSLVNTEAFF. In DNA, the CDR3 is TGTGCCAGCAGCCTTGTGAACACTGAAGCTTTCTTT.

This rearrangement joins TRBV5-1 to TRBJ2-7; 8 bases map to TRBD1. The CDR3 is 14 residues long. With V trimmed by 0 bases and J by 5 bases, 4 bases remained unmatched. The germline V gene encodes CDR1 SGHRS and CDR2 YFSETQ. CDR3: CASSLGQGSHEQYF. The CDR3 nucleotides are TGCGCCAGCAGCTTGGGACAGGGGTCCCACGAGCAGTACTTC.

CDR3 nucleotide sequence: TGTGCCAGCGGAGAGGGCGGGAATAACTATGGCTACACCTTC. It encodes CASGEGGNNYGYTF. The rearrangement uses TRBV6-1 and TRBJ1-2, with D unclear. CDR1 MNHNS and CDR2 SASEGT come from the germline V gene. The CDR3 runs 14 residues. V was trimmed by 8 bases and J by 1 base, leaving 14 bases between them.

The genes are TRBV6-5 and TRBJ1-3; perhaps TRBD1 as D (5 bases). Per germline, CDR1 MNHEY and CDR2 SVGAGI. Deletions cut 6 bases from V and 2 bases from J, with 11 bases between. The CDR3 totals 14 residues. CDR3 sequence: CASSRGETGNTIYF. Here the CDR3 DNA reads TGTGCCAGCAGCCGGGGGGAGACTGGAAACACCATATATTTT.

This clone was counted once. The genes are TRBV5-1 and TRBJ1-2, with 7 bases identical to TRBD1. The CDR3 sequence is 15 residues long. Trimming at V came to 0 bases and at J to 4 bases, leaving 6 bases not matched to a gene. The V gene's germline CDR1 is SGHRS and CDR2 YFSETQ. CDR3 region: CASSLGGPGGYGYTF. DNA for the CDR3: TGCGCCAGCAGCTTGGGTGGCCCAGGGGGCTATGGCTACACCTTC.

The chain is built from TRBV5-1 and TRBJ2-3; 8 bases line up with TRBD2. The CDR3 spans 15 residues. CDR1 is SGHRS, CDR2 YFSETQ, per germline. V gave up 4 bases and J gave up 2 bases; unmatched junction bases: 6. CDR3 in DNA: TGCGCCAGCAGCGTTAGCGGGGCGACCACAGATACGCAGTATTTT. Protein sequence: CASSVSGATTDTQYF.

DNA of the CDR3: TGTGCCAGTAGTATCGGGCTAGCGGGGAACACCGGGGAGCTGTTTTTT. Amino acids: CASSIGLAGNTGELFF. J is TRBJ2-2 and V is TRBV19, with 8 bases matching TRBD2. The CDR3 totals 16 residues. V was pared by 3 bases and J by 1 base, with 4 bases of the junction left unmatched. Germline V CDR1 and CDR2: LNHDA, SQIVND (reference sequence).

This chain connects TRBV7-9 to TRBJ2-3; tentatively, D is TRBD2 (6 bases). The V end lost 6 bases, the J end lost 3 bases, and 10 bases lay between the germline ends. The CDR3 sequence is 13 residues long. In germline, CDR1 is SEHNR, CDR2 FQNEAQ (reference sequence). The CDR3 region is CASRSGGTDTQYF. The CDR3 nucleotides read TGTGCCAGCAGATCCGGAGGGACAGATACGCAGTATTTT.

CDR3 sequence: CASSFLGSGITYEQYF. CDR3 DNA: TGTGCCAGCAGCTTTCTCGGATCAGGGATAACCTACGAGCAGTACTTC. The chain is built from TRBV7-2 and TRBJ2-5; TRBD1 is a possible D gene (5 bases). The DNA matches TRBJ2-7 better at its end, which makes the J call doubtful. CDR3 length equals 16 residues. Germline-derived CDR1 and CDR2 are SGHTA and FQGNSA.

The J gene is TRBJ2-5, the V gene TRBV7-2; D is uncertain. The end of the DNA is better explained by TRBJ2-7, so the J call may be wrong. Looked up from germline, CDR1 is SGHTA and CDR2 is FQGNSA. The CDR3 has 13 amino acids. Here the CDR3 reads CASSLVQYYEQYF. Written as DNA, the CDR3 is TGTGCCAGCAGCTTGGTGCAATACTACGAGCAGTACTTC.

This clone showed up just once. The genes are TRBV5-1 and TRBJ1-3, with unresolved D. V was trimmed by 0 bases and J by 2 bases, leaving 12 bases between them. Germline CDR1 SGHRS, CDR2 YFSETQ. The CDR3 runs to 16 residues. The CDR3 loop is CASSLAPQNTGNTIYF. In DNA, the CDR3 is TGCGCCAGCAGCTTGGCCCCACAGAATACTGGAAACACCATATATTTT.

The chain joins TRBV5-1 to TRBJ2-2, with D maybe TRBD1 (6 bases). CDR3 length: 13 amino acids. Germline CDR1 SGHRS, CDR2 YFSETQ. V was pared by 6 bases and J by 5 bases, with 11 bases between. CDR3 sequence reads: CASKQGTTGELFF. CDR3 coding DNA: TGCGCCAGCAAACAGGGTACTACCGGGGAGCTGTTTTTT.

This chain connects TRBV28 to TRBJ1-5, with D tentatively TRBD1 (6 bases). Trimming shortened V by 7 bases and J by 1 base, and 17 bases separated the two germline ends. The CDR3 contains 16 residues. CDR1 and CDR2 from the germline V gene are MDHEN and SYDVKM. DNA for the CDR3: TGTGCCAGCATTGACCCTGGGGGCGAGAGCAATCAGCCCCAGCATTTT. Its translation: CASIDPGGESNQPQHF.

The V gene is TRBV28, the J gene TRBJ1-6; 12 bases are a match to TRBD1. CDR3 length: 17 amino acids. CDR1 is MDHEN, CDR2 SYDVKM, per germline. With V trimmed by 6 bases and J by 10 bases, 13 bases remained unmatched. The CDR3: CASRPGTGGFMYSPLHF. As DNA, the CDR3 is TGTGCCAGCAGGCCCGGGACAGGGGGCTTCATGTACTCACCCCTCCACTTT.

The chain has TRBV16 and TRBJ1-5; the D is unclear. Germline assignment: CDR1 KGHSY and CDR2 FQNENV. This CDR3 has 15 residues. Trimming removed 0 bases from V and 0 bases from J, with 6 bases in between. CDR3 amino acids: CASSQSADSNQPQHF. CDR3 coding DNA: TGTGCCAGCAGCCAATCCGCGGATAGCAATCAGCCCCAGCATTTT.

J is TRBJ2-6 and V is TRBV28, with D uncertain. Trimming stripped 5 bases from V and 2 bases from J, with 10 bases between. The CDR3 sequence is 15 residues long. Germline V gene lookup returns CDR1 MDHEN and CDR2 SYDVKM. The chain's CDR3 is CASSRPSAGANVLTF. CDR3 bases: TGTGCCAGCAGTCGTCCTTCAGCTGGGGCCAACGTCCTGACTTTC. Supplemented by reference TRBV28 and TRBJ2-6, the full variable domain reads DVKVTQSSRYLVKRTGEKVFLECVQDMDHENMFWYRQDPGLGLRLIYFSYDVKMKEKGDIPEGYSVSREKKERFSLILESASTNQTSMYLCASSRPSAGANVLTFGAGSRLTVL.